Described below is a single TCR beta chain sequence and its context. The data are from a study of shared clonotypes between healthy human individuals. The CDR3 is 16 amino acids. Germline assignment: CDR1 SGHRS and CDR2 YFSETQ. The V end lost 0 bases, the J end lost 0 bases, and 9 bases lay between the germline ends. Only in-frame clones appear in the TCRdb table, and some are missing; sequencing was by immunoSEQ multiplex PCR. Found here are 2 million to 2.5 million clones, around 90% of them singletons; the top ten hold around 0.4%. The V call is TRBV5-1, the J call TRBJ1-4; no reliable D call. The sequencing sample was made of naive CD4+ T cells from PBMCs. Subset denoted: CD45RA+ positively selected. This receptor was taken from a young man in good health. Some clones in this sample may be carry-over from other donors' samples. CDR3 nucleotides: TGCGCCAGCAGCTTGGGGGCAGCACCAACTAATGAAAAACTGTTTTTT. It encodes CASSLGAAPTNEKLFF.